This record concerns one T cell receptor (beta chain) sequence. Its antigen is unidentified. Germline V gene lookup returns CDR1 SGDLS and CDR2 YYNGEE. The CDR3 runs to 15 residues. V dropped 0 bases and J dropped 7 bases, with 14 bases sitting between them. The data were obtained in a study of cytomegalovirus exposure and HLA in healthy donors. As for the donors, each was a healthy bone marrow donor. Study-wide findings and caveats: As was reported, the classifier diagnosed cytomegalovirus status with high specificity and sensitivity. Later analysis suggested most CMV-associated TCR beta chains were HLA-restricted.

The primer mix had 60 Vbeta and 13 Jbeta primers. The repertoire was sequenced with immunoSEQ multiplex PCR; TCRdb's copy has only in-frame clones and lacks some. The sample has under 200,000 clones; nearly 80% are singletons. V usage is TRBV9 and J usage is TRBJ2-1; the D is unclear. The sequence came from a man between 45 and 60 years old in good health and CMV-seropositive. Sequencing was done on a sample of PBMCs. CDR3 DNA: TGTGCCAGCAGCGTAGGCCTCGGCAGGTCAAATGAGCAGTTCTTC. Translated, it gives CASSVGLGRSNEQFF.